The T cell receptor beta chain under discussion was sequenced for a study of breast tumors, draining lymph nodes, adjacent tissues (dated by TCRdb to 2016 to 2017). For the wider study: The study compared TCR beta repertoires across tumor, adjacent nontumor tissue and axillary lymph nodes from breast cancer patients. In human breast cancer, the study set out to assess how tumor, surrounding tissue and draining lymph node repertoires relate to one another and whether T cells might be exchanged between them. Overall results and qualifications from the work: The conclusion that tumor T cells originate in lymph nodes was framed as consistent with a hypothesis rather than directly demonstrated. Tumor T-cell repertoires showed less diversity than lymph node repertoires and more diversity than nontumor tissue repertoires, and tumor T-cell repertoires showed preferential V and J gene usage. Tumor and nontumor tissue repertoires were significantly more similar in luminal-like than in basal-like breast cancer. The data were considered consistent with the idea that most tumor T cells come from the lymph node and then expand in tumor tissue.

Sequencing used an Illumina HiSeq 2000. Multiplex PCR amplification was used to build the TCR beta chain libraries. High-throughput sequencing was used to analyze the amplified TCR beta chain products. TCRdb reran the public reads through fastp at Q25 and MiXCR, keeping productive beta chains. Rows with a matching CDR3 protein are joined into one entry that keeps the most common DNA and genes. The sample table records some 170,000 distinct CDR3 sequences; about 34% of these occur just once. About 3.8% of the sample lies in the top ten. The CDR3, cysteine through phenylalanine, is 17 amino acids long. Kept here is only the CDR3 DNA, which spans 51 bases and is read in frame from base 1. Via the germline V gene, CDR1 is LGHNA and CDR2 YSLEER. At the junction V is shortened by 4 bases and J by 10 bases; bases outside the gene matches: 15. The axillary draining lymph nodes of breast cancer patients were the source of the lymph node samples.

About this clonotype itself: This clone's antigen is unknown. Qualities for individual bases were not recorded, and no much larger clone is one base off.

Recombination joined TRBV4-3 with TRBJ2-2, with TRBD1 matching 10 junction bases. The receptor was derived from a female donor with breast cancer. Some clones in this sample may be carry-over from other donors' samples. Sequenced input: axillary lymph node tissue. The CDR3 protein is CASSRTGTGADEQELFF. DNA sequence: TGCGCCAGCAGCCGAACAGGGACAGGGGCCGACGAGCAGGAGCTGTTTTTT.